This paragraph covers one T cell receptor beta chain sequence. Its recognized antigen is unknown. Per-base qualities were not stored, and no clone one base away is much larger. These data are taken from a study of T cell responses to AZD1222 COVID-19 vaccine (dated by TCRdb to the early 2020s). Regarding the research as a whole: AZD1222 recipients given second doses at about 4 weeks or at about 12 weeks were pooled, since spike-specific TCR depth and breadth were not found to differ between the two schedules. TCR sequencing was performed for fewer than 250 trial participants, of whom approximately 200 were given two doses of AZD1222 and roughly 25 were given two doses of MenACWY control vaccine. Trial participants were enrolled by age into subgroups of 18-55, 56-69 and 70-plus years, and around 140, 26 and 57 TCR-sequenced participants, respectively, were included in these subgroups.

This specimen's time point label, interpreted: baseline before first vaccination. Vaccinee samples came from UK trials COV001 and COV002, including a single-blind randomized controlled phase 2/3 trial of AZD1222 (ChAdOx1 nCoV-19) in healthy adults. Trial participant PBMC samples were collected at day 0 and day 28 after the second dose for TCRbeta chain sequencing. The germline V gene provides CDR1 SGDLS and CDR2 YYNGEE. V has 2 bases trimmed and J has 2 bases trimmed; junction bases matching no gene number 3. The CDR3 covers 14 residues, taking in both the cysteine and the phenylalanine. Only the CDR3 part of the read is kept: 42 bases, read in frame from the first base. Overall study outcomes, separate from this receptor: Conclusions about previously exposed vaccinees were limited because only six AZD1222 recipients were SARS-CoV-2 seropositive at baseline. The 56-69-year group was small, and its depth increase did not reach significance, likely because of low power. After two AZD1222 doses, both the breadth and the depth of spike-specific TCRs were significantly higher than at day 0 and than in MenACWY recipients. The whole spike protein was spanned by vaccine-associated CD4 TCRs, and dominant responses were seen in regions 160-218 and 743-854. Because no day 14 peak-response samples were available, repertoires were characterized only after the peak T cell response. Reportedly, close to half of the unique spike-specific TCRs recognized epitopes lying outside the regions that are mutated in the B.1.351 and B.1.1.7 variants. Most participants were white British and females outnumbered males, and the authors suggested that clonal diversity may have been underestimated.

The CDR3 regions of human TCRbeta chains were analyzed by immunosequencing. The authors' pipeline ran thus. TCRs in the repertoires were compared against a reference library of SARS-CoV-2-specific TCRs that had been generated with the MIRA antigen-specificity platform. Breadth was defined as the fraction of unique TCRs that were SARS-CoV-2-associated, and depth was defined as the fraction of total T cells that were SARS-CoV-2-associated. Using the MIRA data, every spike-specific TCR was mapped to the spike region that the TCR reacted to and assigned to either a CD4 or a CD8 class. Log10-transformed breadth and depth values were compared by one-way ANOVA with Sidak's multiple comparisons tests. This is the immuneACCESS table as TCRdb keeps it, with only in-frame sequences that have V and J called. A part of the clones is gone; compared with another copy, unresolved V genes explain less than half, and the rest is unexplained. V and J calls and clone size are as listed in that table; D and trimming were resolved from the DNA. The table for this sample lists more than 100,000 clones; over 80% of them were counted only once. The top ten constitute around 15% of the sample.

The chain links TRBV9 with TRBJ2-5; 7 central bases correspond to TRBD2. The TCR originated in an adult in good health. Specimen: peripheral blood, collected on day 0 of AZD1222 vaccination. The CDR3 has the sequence CASSVSSGQETQYF. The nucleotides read TGTGCCAGCAGCGTTTCTAGCGGTCAAGAGACCCAGTACTTC.